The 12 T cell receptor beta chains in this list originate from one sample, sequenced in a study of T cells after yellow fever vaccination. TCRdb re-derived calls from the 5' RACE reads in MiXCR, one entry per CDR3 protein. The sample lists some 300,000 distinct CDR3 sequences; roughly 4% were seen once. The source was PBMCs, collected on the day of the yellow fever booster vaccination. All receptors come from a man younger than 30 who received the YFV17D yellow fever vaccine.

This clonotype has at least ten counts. The CDR3, as DNA: TGTGCCAGCAGCCCCGGACTAGCGGGGGTAGAGACCCAGTACTTC. As protein: CASSPGLAGVETQYF. The rearrangement uses TRBV7-9 and TRBJ2-5, with 13 positions matching TRBD2. Losses at the gene ends were 5 bases for V and 4 bases for J; bases not matched to a gene: 4. The CDR3 extends over 15 amino acids. CDR1 and CDR2 from the germline V gene are SEHNR and FQNEAQ (reference sequence).

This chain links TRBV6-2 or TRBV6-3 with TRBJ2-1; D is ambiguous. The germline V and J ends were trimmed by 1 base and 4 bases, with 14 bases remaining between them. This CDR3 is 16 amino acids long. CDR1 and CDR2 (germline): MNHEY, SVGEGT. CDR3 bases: TGTGCCAGCAGTTACTTCCCCAGCAGGCTGTACAATGAGCAGTTCTTC. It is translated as CASSYFPSRLYNEQFF.

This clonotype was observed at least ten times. The CDR3 nucleotides are TGTGCCAGCAGCTTATACGACGTCCAAGAGACCCAGTACTTC. Translating it yields CASSLYDVQETQYF. The chain is built from TRBV7-9 and TRBJ2-5; D gene ambiguous. CDR3 length: 14 residues. V was trimmed by 2 bases and J by 1 base, leaving 8 bases between them. The V gene's germline CDR1 is SEHNR and CDR2 FQNEAQ (reference sequence).

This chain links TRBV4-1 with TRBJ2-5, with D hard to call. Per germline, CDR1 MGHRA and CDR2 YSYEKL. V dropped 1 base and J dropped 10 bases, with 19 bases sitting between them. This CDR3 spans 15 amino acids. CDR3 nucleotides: TGCGCCAGCAGCCAAGGTTCCAAGGGAATAGGCGACCAGTACTTC. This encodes CASSQGSKGIGDQYF.

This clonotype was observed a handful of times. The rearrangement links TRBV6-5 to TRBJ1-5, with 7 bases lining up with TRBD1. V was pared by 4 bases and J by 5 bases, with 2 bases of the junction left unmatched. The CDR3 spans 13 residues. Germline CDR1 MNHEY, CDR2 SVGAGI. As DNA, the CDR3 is TGTGCCAGCAGTTCACAGGGGTATCAGCCCCAGCATTTT. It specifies CASSSQGYQPQHF.

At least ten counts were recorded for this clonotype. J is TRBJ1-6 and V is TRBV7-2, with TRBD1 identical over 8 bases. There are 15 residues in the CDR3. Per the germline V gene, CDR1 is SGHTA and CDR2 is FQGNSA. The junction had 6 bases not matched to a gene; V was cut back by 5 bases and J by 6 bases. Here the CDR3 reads CASSGTGGTNSPLHF. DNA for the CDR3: TGTGCCAGCAGCGGAACAGGGGGTACTAATTCACCCCTCCACTTT.

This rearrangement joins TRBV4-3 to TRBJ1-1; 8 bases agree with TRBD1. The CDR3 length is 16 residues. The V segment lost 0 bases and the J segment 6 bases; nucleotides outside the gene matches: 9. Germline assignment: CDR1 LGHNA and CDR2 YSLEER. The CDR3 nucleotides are TGCGCCAGCAGCCAAGATGTCGGGACAGGAGTCCCTGAAGCTTTCTTT. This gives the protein CASSQDVGTGVPEAFF.

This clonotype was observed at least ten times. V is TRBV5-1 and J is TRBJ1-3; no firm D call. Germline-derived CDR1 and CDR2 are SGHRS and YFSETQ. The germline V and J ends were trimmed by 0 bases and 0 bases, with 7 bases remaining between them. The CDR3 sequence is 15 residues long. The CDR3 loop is CASSLGRGSGNTIYF. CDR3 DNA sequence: TGCGCCAGCAGCTTGGGACGGGGCTCTGGAAACACCATATATTTT.

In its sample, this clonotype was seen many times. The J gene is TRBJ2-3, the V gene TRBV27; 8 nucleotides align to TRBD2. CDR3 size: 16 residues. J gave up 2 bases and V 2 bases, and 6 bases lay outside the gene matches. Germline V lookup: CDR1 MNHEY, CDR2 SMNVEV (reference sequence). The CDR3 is CASSLLGGGITDTQYF. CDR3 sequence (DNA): TGTGCCAGCAGTTTACTTGGCGGGGGGATCACAGATACGCAGTATTTT.

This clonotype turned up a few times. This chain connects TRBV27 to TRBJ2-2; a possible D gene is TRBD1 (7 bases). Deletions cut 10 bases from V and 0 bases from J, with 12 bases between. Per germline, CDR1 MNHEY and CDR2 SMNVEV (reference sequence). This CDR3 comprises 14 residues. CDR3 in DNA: TGTGCCACCCGCGGGACAGCGAACACCGGGGAGCTGTTTTTT. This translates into CATRGTANTGELFF.

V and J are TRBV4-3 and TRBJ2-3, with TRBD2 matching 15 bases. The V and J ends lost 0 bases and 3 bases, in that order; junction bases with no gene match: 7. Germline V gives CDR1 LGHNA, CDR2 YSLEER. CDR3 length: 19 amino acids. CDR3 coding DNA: TGCGCCAGCAGCCAAGATCCCGGACTAGCGGGGGGGCCGACAGATACGCAGTATTTT. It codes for CASSQDPGLAGGPTDTQYF.

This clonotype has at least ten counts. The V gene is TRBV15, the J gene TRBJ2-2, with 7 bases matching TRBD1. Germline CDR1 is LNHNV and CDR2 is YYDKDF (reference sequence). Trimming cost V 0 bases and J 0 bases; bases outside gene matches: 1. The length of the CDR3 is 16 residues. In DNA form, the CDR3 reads TGTGCCACCAGCAGAGATCAGGGGGCGAACACCGGGGAGCTGTTTTTT. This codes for CATSRDQGANTGELFF.